A selection of T cell receptor beta chains follows, all from one sample in a study of cytomegalovirus exposure and HLA in healthy donors. The assay was immunoSEQ multiplex PCR, and TCRdb's table has in-frame clones only and misses some. The top ten hold around 2.1% of the sample, which has 40,000 to 55,000 clones, 90% to 95% seen once. What was sequenced was PBMCs. The origin of the receptors is a woman aged 18-29 years in good health and CMV-seronegative. The CDR3 runs from the conserved cysteine through the conserved F or W. The D gene is left open where the match is weak. Rows may omit the clone size; those that give it use once, few, many or a size class.

clone size: -; V gene: TRBV5-5; CDR3 length: 16; D gene: -; J gene: TRBJ1-1; CDR3 protein: CASSRLRGQVNTEAFF; CDR3 DNA: TGTGCCAGCAGCCGTCTCAGGGGCCAGGTGAACACTGAAGCTTTCTTT
clone size: -; V gene: TRBV9; CDR3 length: 14; D gene: -; J gene: TRBJ1-3; CDR3 protein: CASSAPGSGNTIYF; CDR3 DNA: TGTGCCAGCAGCGCACCCGGCTCTGGAAACACCATATATTTT
clone size: -; V gene: TRBV5-1; CDR3 length: 13; D gene: -; J gene: TRBJ2-5; CDR3 protein: CASSLNTGETQYF; CDR3 DNA: TGCGCCAGCAGCTTGAATACTGGAGAGACCCAGTACTTC
clone size: -; V gene: TRBV6-4; CDR3 length: 14; D gene: TRBD1; J gene: TRBJ2-7; CDR3 protein: CASTLRQGIYEQYF; CDR3 DNA: TGTGCCAGCACATTAAGACAGGGGATCTACGAGCAGTACTTC
clone size: -; V gene: TRBV6-6; CDR3 length: 15; D gene: TRBD1; J gene: TRBJ1-4; CDR3 protein: CASSFGQGFGEKLFF; CDR3 DNA: TGTGCCAGCAGCTTCGGACAGGGGTTCGGGGAAAAACTGTTTTTT
clone size: once; V gene: TRBV9; CDR3 length: 15; D gene: TRBD1; J gene: TRBJ1-4; CDR3 protein: CASSERTGIREKLFF; CDR3 DNA: TGTGCCAGCAGCGAACGGACAGGGATAAGAGAAAAACTGTTTTTT
clone size: once; V gene: TRBV10-3; CDR3 length: 13; D gene: -; J gene: TRBJ2-1; CDR3 protein: CATAVSTDNEQFF; CDR3 DNA: TGTGCCACCGCGGTCTCAACTGACAATGAGCAGTTCTTC
clone size: -; V gene: TRBV5-5; CDR3 length: 13; D gene: TRBD1; J gene: TRBJ1-1; CDR3 protein: CASSFDRDTEAFF; CDR3 DNA: TGTGCCAGCAGCTTTGACAGGGACACTGAAGCTTTCTTT
clone size: -; V gene: TRBV27; CDR3 length: 15; D gene: TRBD2; J gene: TRBJ2-7; CDR3 protein: CASSQGLPLSYEQYF; CDR3 DNA: TGTGCCAGCAGTCAGGGACTACCACTCTCCTACGAGCAGTACTTC
clone size: -; V gene: TRBV2; CDR3 length: 12; D gene: -; J gene: TRBJ2-7; CDR3 protein: CASSEARVEQYF; CDR3 DNA: TGTGCCAGCAGTGAAGCCCGGGTGGAGCAGTACTTC
clone size: -; V gene: TRBV18; CDR3 length: 16; D gene: TRBD1; J gene: TRBJ1-2; CDR3 protein: CASSPYAGTDKYGYTF; CDR3 DNA: TGTGCCAGCTCACCTTATGCCGGGACAGACAAGTATGGCTACACCTTC
clone size: -; V gene: TRBV9; CDR3 length: 15; D gene: TRBD2; J gene: TRBJ2-2; CDR3 protein: CASSRLAGGTGELFF; CDR3 DNA: TGTGCCAGCAGCCGACTAGCGGGAGGCACCGGGGAGCTGTTTTTT
clone size: -; V gene: TRBV30; CDR3 length: 15; D gene: -; J gene: TRBJ2-1; CDR3 protein: CAWSEVAFSYNEQFF; CDR3 DNA: TGTGCCTGGAGTGAGGTAGCCTTTTCCTACAATGAGCAGTTCTTC
clone size: -; V gene: TRBV7-3; CDR3 length: 16; D gene: TRBD1; J gene: TRBJ2-2; CDR3 protein: CASSLNTGGETGELFF; CDR3 DNA: TGTGCCAGCAGCTTAAATACAGGGGGCGAGACCGGGGAGCTGTTTTTT
clone size: -; V gene: TRBV13; CDR3 length: 13; D gene: -; J gene: TRBJ2-7; CDR3 protein: CASSPDSTYEQYF; CDR3 DNA: TGTGCCAGCAGCCCAGACAGCACCTACGAGCAGTACTTC
clone size: -; V gene: TRBV28; CDR3 length: 12; D gene: -; J gene: TRBJ2-7; CDR3 protein: CATEGNSYEQYF; CDR3 DNA: TGTGCCACGGAGGGGAACTCCTACGAGCAGTACTTC
clone size: -; V gene: TRBV5-1; CDR3 length: 19; D gene: TRBD2; J gene: TRBJ2-2; CDR3 protein: CASSLELAGGPANTGELFF; CDR3 DNA: TGCGCCAGCAGCTTGGAACTAGCGGGGGGCCCCGCGAACACCGGGGAGCTGTTTTTT
clone size: once; V gene: TRBV5-1; CDR3 length: 17; D gene: TRBD1; J gene: TRBJ2-2; CDR3 protein: CASSLEGTGKNTGELFF; CDR3 DNA: TGCGCCAGCAGCTTGGAGGGGACAGGGAAGAACACCGGGGAGCTGTTTTTT
clone size: -; V gene: TRBV28; CDR3 length: 14; D gene: TRBD1; J gene: TRBJ2-7; CDR3 protein: CASSSPQGAYEQYF; CDR3 DNA: TGTGCCAGCAGTTCCCCGCAGGGGGCCTACGAGCAGTACTTC
clone size: -; V gene: TRBV2; CDR3 length: 13; D gene: -; J gene: TRBJ2-2; CDR3 protein: CASTRRGTGELFF; CDR3 DNA: TGTGCCAGCACCCGACGGGGAACCGGGGAGCTGTTTTTT
clone size: -; V gene: TRBV5-4; CDR3 length: 13; D gene: -; J gene: TRBJ1-2; CDR3 protein: CASSLAADYGYTF; CDR3 DNA: TGTGCCAGCAGCTTGGCCGCAGATTACGGCTACACCTTC
clone size: -; V gene: TRBV10-2; CDR3 length: 15; D gene: -; J gene: TRBJ2-3; CDR3 protein: CASSDAGGLTDTQYF; CDR3 DNA: TGCGCCAGCAGTGATGCAGGGGGACTCACAGATACGCAGTATTTT
clone size: -; V gene: TRBV6-5; CDR3 length: 14; D gene: TRBD2; J gene: TRBJ2-7; CDR3 protein: CASTRGRTSYEQYF; CDR3 DNA: TGTGCCAGCACGCGGGGGAGGACATCCTACGAGCAGTACTTC
clone size: -; V gene: TRBV28; CDR3 length: 18; D gene: TRBD1; J gene: TRBJ1-3; CDR3 protein: CASSPGTVTASSGNTIYF; CDR3 DNA: TGTGCCAGCAGTCCCGGGACAGTAACCGCGAGCTCTGGAAACACCATATATTTT
clone size: -; V gene: TRBV5-8; CDR3 length: 19; D gene: -; J gene: TRBJ1-2; CDR3 protein: CASSLDPQRFFQGQYGYTF; CDR3 DNA: TGTGCCAGCAGCCTTGATCCCCAACGGTTCTTTCAGGGGCAGTATGGCTACACCTTC
clone size: -; V gene: TRBV28; CDR3 length: 13; D gene: TRBD1; J gene: TRBJ2-7; CDR3 protein: CASSPGQSYEQYF; CDR3 DNA: TGTGCCAGCAGTCCGGGACAGAGCTACGAGCAGTACTTC
clone size: -; V gene: TRBV15; CDR3 length: 13; D gene: -; J gene: TRBJ1-2; CDR3 protein: CATSGPGIYGYTF; CDR3 DNA: TGTGCCACCAGCGGACCAGGGATCTATGGCTACACCTTC
clone size: -; V gene: TRBV28; CDR3 length: 11; D gene: -; J gene: TRBJ1-1; CDR3 protein: CASSLGAEAFF; CDR3 DNA: TGTGCCAGCAGTTTAGGCGCGGAGGCTTTCTTT
clone size: -; V gene: TRBV6-5; CDR3 length: 13; D gene: TRBD2; J gene: TRBJ2-5; CDR3 protein: CASSSGEQETQYF; CDR3 DNA: TGTGCCAGCAGCAGCGGGGAGCAAGAGACCCAGTACTTC
clone size: -; V gene: TRBV27; CDR3 length: 19; D gene: TRBD1; J gene: TRBJ1-2; CDR3 protein: CASLKTTGGEIDVWHGYTF; CDR3 DNA: TGTGCCAGCCTAAAAACAACAGGGGGGGAGATTGATGTCTGGCATGGCTACACCTTC
clone size: once; V gene: TRBV5-1; CDR3 length: 15; D gene: TRBD1; J gene: TRBJ2-3; CDR3 protein: CASRIGQGSTDTQYF; CDR3 DNA: TGCGCCAGCAGAATCGGACAGGGGAGCACAGATACGCAGTATTTT
clone size: -; V gene: TRBV11-2; CDR3 length: 15; D gene: -; J gene: TRBJ2-3; CDR3 protein: CASSLDRTGIDTQYF; CDR3 DNA: TGTGCCAGCAGCTTAGATCGCACAGGGATAGATACGCAGTATTTT
clone size: -; V gene: TRBV19; CDR3 length: 16; D gene: TRBD1; J gene: TRBJ2-4; CDR3 protein: CASSFTGTGQEDIQYF; CDR3 DNA: TGTGCCAGTAGTTTCACCGGGACAGGTCAGGAGGACATTCAGTACTTC
clone size: few; V gene: TRBV6-1; CDR3 length: 15; D gene: -; J gene: TRBJ2-3; CDR3 protein: CASSGTKGGTDTQYF; CDR3 DNA: TGTGCCAGCAGCGGGACTAAGGGGGGGACAGATACGCAGTATTTT
clone size: once; V gene: TRBV6-1; CDR3 length: 15; D gene: -; J gene: TRBJ2-1; CDR3 protein: CASSEQLASINEQFF; CDR3 DNA: TGTGCCAGCAGTGAGCAGCTAGCGAGTATCAATGAGCAGTTCTTC
clone size: -; V gene: TRBV9; CDR3 length: 14; D gene: -; J gene: TRBJ2-2; CDR3 protein: CASSPRQNTGELFF; CDR3 DNA: TGTGCCAGCAGCCCACGACAGAACACCGGGGAGCTGTTTTTT
clone size: -; V gene: TRBV6-6; CDR3 length: 15; D gene: TRBD1; J gene: TRBJ1-1; CDR3 protein: CASSYVAGGGTEAFF; CDR3 DNA: TGTGCCAGCAGTTACGTGGCAGGGGGCGGCACTGAAGCTTTCTTT
clone size: -; V gene: TRBV6-4; CDR3 length: 16; D gene: -; J gene: TRBJ1-5; CDR3 protein: CASSDVVEEGYQPQHF; CDR3 DNA: TGTGCCAGCAGTGATGTCGTGGAGGAGGGCTATCAGCCCCAGCATTTT
clone size: -; V gene: TRBV9; CDR3 length: 16; D gene: TRBD2; J gene: TRBJ2-3; CDR3 protein: CASSDYLAEGTDTQYF; CDR3 DNA: TGTGCCAGCAGCGATTACCTAGCGGAGGGGACAGATACGCAGTATTTT
clone size: -; V gene: TRBV14; CDR3 length: 16; D gene: TRBD1; J gene: TRBJ2-2; CDR3 protein: CASSQIGTGLTGELFF; CDR3 DNA: TGTGCCAGCAGCCAAATCGGGACAGGGCTCACCGGGGAGCTGTTTTTT
clone size: -; V gene: TRBV6-5; CDR3 length: 15; D gene: TRBD2; J gene: TRBJ2-1; CDR3 protein: CASSPTGTSSREQFF; CDR3 DNA: TGTGCCAGCAGCCCGACAGGGACTAGCTCTCGGGAGCAGTTCTTC
clone size: once; V gene: TRBV15; CDR3 length: 15; D gene: -; J gene: TRBJ1-4; CDR3 protein: CATSRETEINEKLFF; CDR3 DNA: TGTGCCACCAGCAGGGAGACAGAGATTAATGAAAAACTGTTTTTT
clone size: once; V gene: TRBV28; CDR3 length: 14; D gene: -; J gene: TRBJ2-6; CDR3 protein: CASSFESGANVLTF; CDR3 DNA: TGTGCCAGCAGTTTTGAGTCTGGGGCCAACGTCCTGACTTTC
clone size: -; V gene: TRBV5-5; CDR3 length: 15; D gene: TRBD2; J gene: TRBJ2-1; CDR3 protein: CASSLTSGSLYEQFF; CDR3 DNA: TGTGCCAGCAGCTTAACTAGCGGGAGTCTGTATGAGCAGTTCTTC
clone size: -; V gene: TRBV7-7; CDR3 length: 15; D gene: -; J gene: TRBJ2-5; CDR3 protein: CASSSSPGQPETQYF; CDR3 DNA: TGTGCTAGCAGCTCTAGCCCGGGACAACCTGAGACCCAGTACTTC
clone size: -; V gene: TRBV6-5; CDR3 length: 14; D gene: -; J gene: TRBJ1-2; CDR3 protein: CASSYSAELPQEFF; CDR3 DNA: TGTGCCAGCAGTTACTCGGCTGAACTGCCGCAGGAATTCTTC
clone size: -; V gene: TRBV10-1; CDR3 length: 16; D gene: TRBD2; J gene: TRBJ2-7; CDR3 protein: CASSESMAGGPDEQYF; CDR3 DNA: TGCGCCAGCAGTGAGTCGATGGCGGGAGGGCCTGACGAGCAGTACTTC
clone size: once; V gene: TRBV28; CDR3 length: 19; D gene: TRBD2; J gene: TRBJ2-5; CDR3 protein: CASSLKLWGSGRGQETQYF; CDR3 DNA: TGTGCCAGCAGTTTAAAGTTGTGGGGTAGCGGGAGAGGCCAAGAGACCCAGTACTTC